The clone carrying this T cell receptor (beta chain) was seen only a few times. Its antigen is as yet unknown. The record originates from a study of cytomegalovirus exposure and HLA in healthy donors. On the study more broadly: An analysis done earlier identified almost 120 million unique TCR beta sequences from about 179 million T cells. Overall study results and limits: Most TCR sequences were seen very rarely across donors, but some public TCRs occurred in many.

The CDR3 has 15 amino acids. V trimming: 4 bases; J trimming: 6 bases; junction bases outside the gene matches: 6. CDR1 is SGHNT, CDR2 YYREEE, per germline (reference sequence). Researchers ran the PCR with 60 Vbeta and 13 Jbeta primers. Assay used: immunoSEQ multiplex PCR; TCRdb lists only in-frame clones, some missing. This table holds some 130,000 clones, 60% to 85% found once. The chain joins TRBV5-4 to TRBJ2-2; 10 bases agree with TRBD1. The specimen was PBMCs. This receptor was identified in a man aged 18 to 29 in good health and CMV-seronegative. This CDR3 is CASSATGGAAGELFF. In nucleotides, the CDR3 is TGTGCCAGCAGCGCGACAGGGGGCGCGGCCGGGGAGCTGTTTTTT.